This is a list of T cell receptor beta chains from one sample in a study of spatial heterogeneity in lung cancer. Using its own MiXCR run on the 5' RACE reads, TCRdb lists one record per CDR3 protein. The repertoire consists of about 120,000 distinct CDR3 sequences, with 9% to 15% occurring once and the leading ten covering around 16%. The sequenced sample was PBMCs, obtained at follow-up. The origin of the receptors is a male donor with early-stage non-small cell lung cancer. The CDR3 runs from the conserved cysteine through the conserved F or W. The D gene is left open where the match is weak. Part of the rows lack a size; the others show once, few, many or a class for expanded clones.

V	J	size	D	DNA	CDR3
TRBV4-1	TRBJ1-2	few	TRBD1	TGCGCCAGCAGCCAAGAGCACAGGGGGGATGGCTACACCTTC	CASSQEHRGDGYTF
TRBV20-1	TRBJ2-7	NA	TRBD1	TGCAGTGCTGGGGGACAGGGGAGATACGAGCAGTACTTC	CSAGGQGRYEQYF
TRBV20-1	TRBJ1-1	NA	NA	TGCAGTGCTAGCCGCAGCATGAACACTGAAGCTTTCTTT	CSASRSMNTEAFF
TRBV4-1	TRBJ2-3	many	TRBD1	TGCGCCAGCAGCCAATTGACAGGGTGGGATACGCAGTATTTT	CASSQLTGWDTQYF
TRBV10-1	TRBJ2-1	few	TRBD1	TGCGCCAGCAGCAAGGCGGGACAGGAGAACAATGAGCAGTTCTTC	CASSKAGQENNEQFF
TRBV3-1	TRBJ2-1	once	NA	TGTGCCAGCAGCCAAGCGGTGGGGGGTGAGCAGTTCTTC	CASSQAVGGEQFF
TRBV6-5	TRBJ1-2	few	TRBD1	TGTGCCAGCACTAGACAGGGCGATTATGGCTACACCTTC	CASTRQGDYGYTF
TRBV28	TRBJ2-3	NA	TRBD2	TGTGCCAGCAGTTTACAGGGGACTAGCAAGTATTTT	CASSLQGTSKYF
TRBV7-8	TRBJ2-5	many	NA	TGTGCCAGCAGCGGGGAGACCCAGTACTTC	CASSGETQYF
TRBV6-5	TRBJ1-6	few	NA	TGTGCCAGCAGTTACTCGATGGGTATGGGGGCTAATAATTCACCCCTCCACTTT	CASSYSMGMGANNSPLHF
TRBV20-1	TRBJ2-1	many	NA	TGCAGTGCTAGACCCAGGGGCCCCGGGCAGTTCTTC	CSARPRGPGQFF
TRBV7-6	TRBJ1-6	NA	NA	TGTGCCAGCAGCTTAGCCAGGGCCAATTCACCCCTCCACTTT	CASSLARANSPLHF
TRBV28	TRBJ1-5	few	TRBD1	TGTGCCAGCACTCCGACAGGGATGAGGCAGCCCCAGCATTTT	CASTPTGMRQPQHF
TRBV18	TRBJ2-7	NA	NA	TGTGCCAGCTCACCTGGGGACGGCTCCTACGAGCAGTACTTC	CASSPGDGSYEQYF
TRBV9	TRBJ2-1	many	TRBD2	TGTGCCAGCAGCGTTAGCGGGGGGGCCATAAATGAGCAGTTCTTC	CASSVSGGAINEQFF
TRBV20-1	TRBJ2-7	NA	NA	TGCAGTGCTAGAGGGCGCTACGAGCGGTACTTC	CSARGRYERYF
TRBV7-2	TRBJ2-3	NA	NA	TGTGCCAGCAGCTCCCGACGGGCTAGCACAGATACGCAGTATTTT	CASSSRRASTDTQYF
TRBV7-3	TRBJ1-1	NA	NA	TGTGCCAGCAGCGTGGGGCCGCAGAACACTGAAGCTTTCTTT	CASSVGPQNTEAFF
TRBV5-1	TRBJ1-4	NA	NA	TGCGCCAGCAGCCCGGGTGGATCAACTAATGAAAAACTGTTTTTT	CASSPGGSTNEKLFF
TRBV5-4	TRBJ2-2	many	NA	TGTGCCAGCAGGCCGCAGGGGCAGGCCGGGGAGCTGTTTTTT	CASRPQGQAGELFF
TRBV20-1	TRBJ2-5	NA	TRBD2	TGCAGTGTTCCAAGCGGGGCAGAGACCCAGTACTTC	CSVPSGAETQYF
TRBV3-1	TRBJ1-2	NA	NA	TGTGCCAGCAGCCTCGGACAGCGGGGCGGGGGCTACACCTTC	CASSLGQRGGGYTF
TRBV27	TRBJ2-1	NA	NA	TGTGCCACCTACCAGGAACTCCCCTACAATGAGCAGTTCTTC	CATYQELPYNEQFF
TRBV19	TRBJ2-5	NA	NA	TGTGCCAGTAGCCTCCAGGCCGGCGGAGAGACCCAGTACTTC	CASSLQAGGETQYF
TRBV4-1	TRBJ2-7	NA	TRBD1	TGCGCCAGCAGCCAAGAGGGCAGGGGGAGAGAGCAGTACTTC	CASSQEGRGREQYF
TRBV15	TRBJ2-1	many	NA	TGTGCCACCAGCAGAGATCGGGCGGCCTCCTACAATGAGCAGTTCTTC	CATSRDRAASYNEQFF
TRBV6-5	TRBJ1-5	few	NA	TGTGCCAGCAGTTCCTCCCGGGGGGCCTTACAGCCCCAGCATTTT	CASSSSRGALQPQHF
TRBV12-3/TRBV12-4	TRBJ1-4	NA	NA	TGTGCCAGCAGTCCCAGCAGGGCTGAAAAACTGTTTTTT	CASSPSRAEKLFF
TRBV27	TRBJ1-6	few	TRBD1	TGTGCCAGCAGTTTATCGGGGACAGGGGGTAGTACACCCCTCCACTTT	CASSLSGTGGSTPLHF
TRBV30	TRBJ1-1	NA	NA	TGTGCCTACGACACCTGGAAGACTGAAGCTTTCTTT	CAYDTWKTEAFF
TRBV5-1	TRBJ2-7	NA	TRBD1	TGCGCCAGCAGCGGCCGGGACAGGGGGCTAAACTACGAGCAGTACTTC	CASSGRDRGLNYEQYF
TRBV14	TRBJ2-5	many	NA	TGTGCCAGCAGCCAAGATTTGAGGGAGACCCAGTACTTC	CASSQDLRETQYF
TRBV5-1	TRBJ1-6	few	NA	TGCGCCAGCAGATCCGACATACGGAATTCACCCCTCCACTTT	CASRSDIRNSPLHF
TRBV20-1	TRBJ2-2	many	TRBD2	TGCAGTGCTAGCGGGGGGGCTCCCGGGGAGCTGTTTTTT	CSASGGAPGELFF
TRBV6-6	TRBJ1-4	NA	NA	TGTGCCAGCAGTCAGCTGAGGAGCTATAATGAAAAACTGTTTTTT	CASSQLRSYNEKLFF
TRBV11-2	TRBJ1-2	many	TRBD1	TGTGCCAGCAGCCTGGACAGGAGGGACTATGGCTACACCTTC	CASSLDRRDYGYTF